This TCR beta chain came from a study of CD4+ T cells in melanoma. Sequencing was performed with immunoSEQ multiplex PCR; in TCRdb, only in-frame clones are kept and a portion is missing. The table lists approximately 110,000 clones, roughly 90% of them singletons. The count of this clone is one. Its antigen is as yet unknown. The junction had 10 bases not matched to a gene; V was cut back by 2 bases and J by 2 bases. Germline V gene lookup returns CDR1 MGHRA and CDR2 YSYEKL. The CDR3 sequence is 18 residues long. Study-wide results and limits: CD8+ T cell, macrophage and B cell function reportedly correlated with neoantigen-specific CD4+ T cells.

This TCR came from a human donor with melanoma. V is TRBV4-1 and J is TRBJ2-2; 8 positions agree with TRBD2. The sequencing input was peripheral blood. The CDR3 loop is CASSQTYLSGGNTGELFF. DNA of the CDR3: TGCGCCAGCAGCCAAACGTACCTCAGCGGGGGAAACACCGGGGAGCTGTTTTTT.